These T cell receptor beta chains were read from a single sample in a study of blood T cell repertoires in COVID-19. Libraries were prepared by immunoSEQ multiplex PCR; TCRdb keeps only in-frame clonotypes and omits some of them. The table shows 250,000 to 300,000 clones, with 86% occurring only once. The sample was peripheral blood. Receptors were obtained from a woman between 70 and 85 years old with COVID-19, enrolled during active disease. Each CDR3 is given without its conserved first and last residue. The order of the fields is V gene, J gene, CDR3 protein.

TRBV4-3,TRBJ1-6,ASSQTVSSYNSPLH
TRBV9,TRBJ2-2,ASSVGTSGGHGELF
TRBV5-1,TRBJ2-3,ASSLGPTSGLTDTQY
TRBV28,TRBJ2-3,ASVRAGGTDTQY
TRBV27,TRBJ1-2,ASSPQGSYGYT
TRBV5-4,TRBJ1-2,ASSLGGTGTMGYT
TRBV12-3/TRBV12-4,TRBJ2-7,ASNREGYEQY
TRBV7-2,TRBJ2-1,ASSSSPNNEQF
TRBV28,TRBJ1-2,ASSDRGGSGYT
TRBV9,TRBJ1-2,ASSVGVENNYGYT
TRBV9,TRBJ1-5,ASSVAGINQPQH
TRBV30,TRBJ1-3,AWSHTSGNTIY
TRBV3-1/TRBV3-2,TRBJ2-5,ASSQVLHTQETQY
TRBV5-1,TRBJ1-1,ASSATRQGGLNTEAF
TRBV10-2,TRBJ1-1,ASRIPGTGRDTEAF
TRBV5-1,TRBJ2-7,ASSLAGTGASSYEQY
TRBV5-1,TRBJ2-3,ASSLQTSGGFSTDTQY
TRBV2,TRBJ1-2,ASSEREYNYGYT
TRBV21-1,TRBJ2-3,ASSKAHLVGGKDTQY
TRBV28,TRBJ2-7,AALRGGSYEQY
TRBV28,TRBJ1-1,ASSPMDRVTEAF
TRBV7-9,TRBJ1-2,ASSLNQGSHGYT
TRBV3-1/TRBV3-2,TRBJ1-1,ATTGGFNEAF
TRBV10-2,TRBJ1-4,ASSDRVSGEKLF
TRBV5-1,TRBJ1-2,ASSLTGGASGYT
TRBV7-9,TRBJ1-2,ASSLEGDREGYT
TRBV19,TRBJ2-5,ASRDARGGAQQTQY
TRBV13,TRBJ2-2,ASSPRGAGELF
TRBV27,TRBJ1-1,ASSPARDRASF
TRBV10-3,TRBJ1-5,AITAGGHQPQH
TRBV2,TRBJ1-5,ASTNLWQPQH
TRBV6-2/TRBV6-3,TRBJ2-1,ASSYSIPQGRHEQF
TRBV12-5,TRBJ2-7,ASGFGGTHYEQY
TRBV5-4,TRBJ1-1,ASSWDRNTEAF
TRBV9,TRBJ1-1,ASSVGVKGPLNTEAF
TRBV24-1,TRBJ2-5,ATSETSFQETQY
TRBV5-1,TRBJ1-3,ASSKNRATISGNTIY
TRBV28,TRBJ1-6,ASSLIRVTYNSPLH
TRBV9,TRBJ2-1,ASSVGDAGDEQF
TRBV28,TRBJ2-7,ASSLQGSVSYEQY
TRBV2,TRBJ2-1,ASRQLAGPYNEQF
TRBV28,TRBJ1-6,ASSLGTGRGRRAHSPLH
TRBV24-1,TRBJ2-7,ATSDPREGGSEQY
TRBV6-5,TRBJ2-5,ASSSGGQGTETQY
TRBV24-1,TRBJ2-3,ATMRTGGTDTQY
TRBV7-3,TRBJ2-1,ASSFSGGAYNEQF
TRBV7-8,TRBJ2-5,ASSPTSGGAQETQY
TRBV15,TRBJ1-2,ATSRDDRGNYGYT
TRBV2,TRBJ1-5,ASKAGYSNQPQH
TRBV21-1,TRBJ2-3,ASSKAEVYSADTQY
TRBV12-3/TRBV12-4,TRBJ2-3,ASTSRATQY
TRBV5-4,TRBJ2-2,ASSLQGVGTGELF
TRBV7-6,TRBJ2-5,ASSFGQGQETQY
TRBV7-8,TRBJ2-5,ASSPGETQY
TRBV7-8,TRBJ1-5,ASSLDRQPQH
TRBV6-6,TRBJ2-7,ASRATDRAPFYEQY
TRBV2,TRBJ1-1,ASSPEQGAEAF
TRBV24-1,TRBJ1-5,ATSDSRQGAFGQPQH
TRBV1,TRBJ1-4,TSSQEINRGRTNEKLF
TRBV6-5,TRBJ2-3,ASSQGTDTQY